One sample yielded the 23 T cell receptor beta chains listed below, sequenced in a study of blood T cells in healthy people across ages. Sample-barcoded 5' priming and a J-beta primer mix drove a second PCR of roughly 6 to 12 cycles. TCRdb fed the 5' RACE reads into MiXCR, producing one record per CDR3 protein. The table shows nearly 800,000 distinct CDR3 sequences, with 45% to 70% occurring only once. The sample taken for sequencing was blood. These TCRs come from a man between 35 and 55 years old in good health.

The chain links TRBV7-3 to TRBJ1-1, with a weak D call TRBD1 (5 bases). Looked up from germline, CDR1 is SGHTA and CDR2 is FQGTGA. V was cut by 4 bases and J by 4 bases, with 13 bases left in between. The CDR3 is made up of 14 amino acids. This CDR3 reads CASSYPGRGTEAFF. The CDR3 DNA follows: TGTGCCAGCAGCTACCCAGGGAGGGGCACTGAAGCTTTCTTT.

This clonotype has only a few counts. The chain employs TRBV27 and TRBJ1-2; D call uncertain. Looked up from germline, CDR1 is MNHEY and CDR2 is SMNVEV (reference sequence). The CDR3 has 16 residues. Trimming took 6 bases from V and 1 from J, leaving 18 bases between them. In nucleotides, the CDR3 is TGTGCCAGCAGCCCTTCTATCGGGAACCTTAACTATGGCTACACCTTC. Translating it yields CASSPSIGNLNYGYTF.

J is TRBJ2-1 and V is TRBV30; 9 nucleotides align to TRBD2. The CDR3 sequence is 12 residues long. Germline CDR1 and CDR2: GTSNPN and SVGIG (reference sequence). With 0 bases clipped from V and 12 bases from J, the junction kept 3 bases outside the gene matches. The CDR3 protein is CAWSVEAGGQFF. Written as DNA, the CDR3 is TGTGCCTGGAGTGTAGAAGCGGGGGGGCAGTTCTTC.

The V call is TRBV7-9, the J call TRBJ2-3, with D perhaps matching TRBD2 (5 bases). The germline V gene encodes CDR1 SEHNR and CDR2 FQNEAQ (reference sequence). Trimming stripped 1 base from V and 11 bases from J, with 16 bases between. CDR3 length: 14 residues. The DNA for the CDR3 is TGTGCCAGCAGCTTAGACACCCGGGGTGGAAAGCAGTATTTT. Amino acids: CASSLDTRGGKQYF.

The V and J genes are TRBV29-1 and TRBJ2-3; TRBD2 matches at 8 bases. Germline-derived CDR1 and CDR2 are SQVTM and ANQGSEA. The CDR3 is 14 residues long. Trimming took 4 bases from V and 0 from J; bases not matched to a gene: 3. This CDR3 reads CSVAGGGSTDTQYF. The CDR3 DNA is TGCAGCGTTGCGGGAGGGGGAAGCACAGATACGCAGTATTTT.

Notes on this clonotype: In this CDR3 the conserved last residue, phenylalanine or tryptophan, is missing, so a read error is likely. This chain links TRBV28 with TRBJ2-1; 9 bases are a match to TRBD1. CDR3 length: 15 residues. With 4 bases clipped from V and 5 bases from J, the junction kept 6 bases outside the gene matches. From germline, CDR1 is MDHEN and CDR2 SYDVKM. CDR3 DNA sequence: TGTGCCAGCAGTTACGGACAGGGGCAGAACAATGAGCAGTTCGTC. Protein sequence: CASSYGQGQNNEQFV.

A few counts support this clonotype. V and J are TRBV7-2 and TRBJ2-7, with D uncertain. Germline V lookup: CDR1 SGHTA, CDR2 FQGNSA. V lost 0 bases to trimming and J lost 2 bases, with 11 bases between them. CDR3 length: 15 amino acids. CDR3 residues: CASSLAPSRAYEQYF. The CDR3 DNA is TGTGCCAGCAGCTTAGCGCCAAGCCGCGCCTACGAGCAGTACTTC.

This clonotype was seen a single time. V is TRBV28 and J is TRBJ2-7; tentative D call: TRBD2 (6 bases). V lost 2 bases to trimming and J lost 7 bases, with 24 bases between them. This CDR3 has 17 amino acids. Germline-derived CDR1 and CDR2 are MDHEN and SYDVKM. The CDR3 protein is CASSLRGTGSLGNEQYF. The CDR3 region has the DNA TGTGCCAGCAGTTTACGGGGGACGGGAAGTCTAGGCAATGAGCAGTACTTC.

The V gene is TRBV28, the J gene TRBJ2-5, with a possible D match to TRBD2 (6 bases). Germline CDR1 reads MDHEN; CDR2 reads SYDVKM. V lost 5 bases, J lost 5 bases, and 12 bases lay in between. This CDR3 is built from 13 residues. CDR3 DNA: TGTGCCAGCAGTGGACTAATATTGGAGACCCAGTACTTC. Its protein product is CASSGLILETQYF.

This clonotype appeared a few times. The rearrangement links TRBV11-1 to TRBJ2-6, with 7 bases matching TRBD2. The V gene end was trimmed by 2 bases and the J gene end by 4 bases; junction bases not matched to a gene: 14. This CDR3 region has 19 residues. Germline CDR1 and CDR2: SGHAT and FQDESV (reference sequence). The CDR3 loop reads CASSLTDQGRETGANVLTF. The CDR3 DNA sequence: TGTGCCAGCAGCTTAACGGATCAAGGGAGGGAAACCGGGGCCAACGTCCTGACTTTC.

The chain combines TRBV20-1 with TRBJ2-3; 12 bases fit TRBD2. Looked up from germline, CDR1 is DFQATT and CDR2 is SNEGSKA (reference sequence). This CDR3 contains 14 residues. V shed 6 bases and J 2 bases; nucleotides not matched to a gene: 3. CDR3 region: CSATSGGHTDTQYF. In nucleotides, the CDR3 is TGCAGTGCAACTAGCGGGGGGCACACAGATACGCAGTATTTT.

The chain links TRBV5-1 to TRBJ1-2; TRBD1 aligns across 7 bases. This CDR3 is 16 amino acids long. The V gene's germline CDR1 is SGHRS and CDR2 YFSETQ. V trimming: 0 bases; J trimming: 2 bases; junction bases outside the gene matches: 7. CDR3 in amino acids: CASSLGDSYLNYGYTF. The DNA of the CDR3 is TGCGCCAGCAGCTTGGGGGACAGCTATCTCAACTATGGCTACACCTTC.

The chain links TRBV7-2 to TRBJ2-1; TRBD2 agrees at 11 bases. V was pared by 5 bases and J by 6 bases, with 9 bases of the junction left unmatched. Germline values: CDR1 SGHTA, CDR2 FQGNSA. There are 16 residues in the CDR3. The CDR3 region has the DNA TGTGCCAGCAGCCCCGACTCTAGCGGGAGGCTCAATGAGCAGTTCTTC. Translated, it gives CASSPDSSGRLNEQFF.

This rearrangement joins TRBV6-5 to TRBJ2-5; 8 positions agree with TRBD1. TRBJ2-7 explains the end of the DNA better; the J call may be wrong. From germline, CDR1 is MNHEY and CDR2 SVGAGI. CDR3 length: 15 amino acids. In DNA form, the CDR3 reads TGTGCCAGCAGTTCCGGGACAGGACAATCCTACGAGCAGTACTTC. Amino acids: CASSSGTGQSYEQYF.

The gene calls are TRBV29-1 and TRBJ2-7, with 8 bases aligning to TRBD1. V shed 2 bases and J 7 bases; nucleotides not matched to a gene: 4. Germline-derived CDR1 and CDR2 are SQVTM and ANQGSEA. This CDR3 spans 12 amino acids. DNA for the CDR3: TGCAGCGTTGAACAGGGGGCGAGGGAGCAGTACTTC. Translating it yields CSVEQGAREQYF.

This clonotype was seen more than once but under ten times. This rearrangement joins TRBV29-1 to TRBJ2-7; possibly TRBD1 or TRBD2 for D (5 bases each). CDR3 length: 13 amino acids. Germline V lookup: CDR1 SQVTM, CDR2 ANQGSEA. Trimming shortened V by 4 bases and J by 5 bases, and 15 bases separated the two germline ends. The DNA for the CDR3 is TGCAGCGTTGTCTGGCAGGGAGTACACGAGCAGTACTTC. This codes for CSVVWQGVHEQYF.

This chain links TRBV28 with TRBJ2-5, with D maybe TRBD1 (5 bases). This CDR3 spans 14 amino acids. Trimming pared 5 bases from V and 3 bases from J, leaving 13 bases between. CDR1 MDHEN and CDR2 SYDVKM come from the germline V gene. The CDR3 loop reads CASSHVNRKETQYF. Written as DNA, the CDR3 is TGTGCCAGCAGTCATGTAAACAGGAAAGAGACCCAGTACTTC.

This clonotype showed up just a few times. The genes are TRBV28 and TRBJ2-7, with 10 bases aligning to TRBD2. The ends lost 2 bases at V and 4 bases at J; junction bases unmatched: 8. The length of the CDR3 is 16 residues. Germline V gene sequence: CDR1 MDHEN, CDR2 SYDVKM. CDR3 sequence reads: CASSLHLAGAKYEQYF. For the CDR3, the DNA is TGTGCCAGCAGTTTACACCTAGCGGGGGCCAAATACGAGCAGTACTTC.

The chain uses TRBV5-1 and TRBJ2-1; the match to TRBD1 covers 8 bases. V lost 4 bases and J lost 5; bases outside the gene matches: 8. Germline values: CDR1 SGHRS, CDR2 YFSETQ. The CDR3 is 15 amino acids. CDR3 loop: CASSPGQGTHNEQFF. The CDR3 nucleotides are TGCGCCAGCAGCCCCGGACAGGGTACCCACAATGAGCAGTTCTTC.

This clonotype was seen only a few times. The V call is TRBV29-1, the J call TRBJ2-1; D gene unclear. In germline, CDR1 is SQVTM, CDR2 ANQGSEA. Trimming took off 4 bases at V and 7 bases at J, with 8 bases between the two ends. The CDR3 consists of 11 residues. The CDR3 DNA sequence: TGCAGCGTTGTTTCTTGGAATGAGCAGTTCTTC. Translating gives CSVVSWNEQFF.

This clonotype was seen more than once but under ten times. At one boundary the junction diverges from the germline segment, which might be a read error. V usage is TRBV20-1 and J usage is TRBJ2-3; no firm D call. CDR3 length equals 15 residues. Germline CDR1 and CDR2: DFQATT and SNEGSKA (reference sequence). Here the CDR3 DNA reads TGCGGTGCTAGAGATGCCACAAAGGTGGAAGATACGCAGTATTTT. Translating it yields CGARDATKVEDTQYF.

This clonotype turned up a few times. The CDR3 coding sequence is TGTGCCAGCAGCTTATTTACTAGCGGGCGCGAGCAGTTCTTC. Translating it yields CASSLFTSGREQFF. This chain links TRBV7-2 with TRBJ2-1; 9 bases match TRBD2. Germline assignment: CDR1 SGHTA and CDR2 FQGNSA. The CDR3 has 14 residues. Losses at the gene ends were 2 bases for V and 10 bases for J; bases not matched to a gene: 6.

V usage is TRBV15 and J usage is TRBJ2-6, with D hard to call. CDR1 is LNHNV, CDR2 YYDKDF, per germline (reference sequence). This CDR3 contains 15 residues. Trimming left V 9 bases short and J 2 bases short, with 14 bases between. The CDR3 nucleotides are TGTGCCACTCAAAAGTGGGTGCCTGGGGCCAACGTCCTGACTTTC. Protein product: CATQKWVPGANVLTF.